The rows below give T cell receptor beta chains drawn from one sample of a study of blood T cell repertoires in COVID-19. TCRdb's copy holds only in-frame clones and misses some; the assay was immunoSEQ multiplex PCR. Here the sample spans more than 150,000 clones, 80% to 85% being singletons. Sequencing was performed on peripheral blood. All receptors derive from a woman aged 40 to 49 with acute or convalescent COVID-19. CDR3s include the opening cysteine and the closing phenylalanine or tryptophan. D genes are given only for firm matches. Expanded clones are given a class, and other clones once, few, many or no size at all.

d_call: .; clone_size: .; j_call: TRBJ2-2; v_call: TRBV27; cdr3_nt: TGTGCCAGCAGTTTGGTAGGGGGGGTGAACACCGGGGAGCTGTTTTTT; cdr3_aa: CASSLVGGVNTGELFF
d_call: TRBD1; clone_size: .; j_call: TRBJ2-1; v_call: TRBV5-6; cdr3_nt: TGTGCCAGCAGCAGACAGGGGGGCGGTGAGCAGTTCTTC; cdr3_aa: CASSRQGGGEQFF
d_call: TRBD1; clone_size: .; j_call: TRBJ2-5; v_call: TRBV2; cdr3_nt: TGTGCCAGCAGAACAGGGGATCCGACCCAGTACTTC; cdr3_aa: CASRTGDPTQYF
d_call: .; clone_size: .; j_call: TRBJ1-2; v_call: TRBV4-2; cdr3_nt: TGTGCCAGCAGCCAGCAAGAGGGGGATGGCTACACCTTC; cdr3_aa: CASSQQEGDGYTF
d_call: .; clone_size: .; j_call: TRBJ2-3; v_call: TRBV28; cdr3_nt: TGTGCCAGCAGCCGCGGGGACCGGGACGCAGATACGCAGTATTTT; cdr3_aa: CASSRGDRDADTQYF
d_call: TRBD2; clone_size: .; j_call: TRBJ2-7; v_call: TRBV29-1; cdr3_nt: TGCAGCGTAATAGCGGGGAGCTCCTACGAGCAGTACTTC; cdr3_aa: CSVIAGSSYEQYF
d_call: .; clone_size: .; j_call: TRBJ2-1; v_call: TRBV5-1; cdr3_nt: TGCGCCAGCAGCTTAAGTCCCGGGAATGAGCAGTTCTTC; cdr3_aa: CASSLSPGNEQFF
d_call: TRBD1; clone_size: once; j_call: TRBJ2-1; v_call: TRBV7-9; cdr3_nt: TGTGCCAGCAGCTTAGTGGACAGGGGGCTCAACAATGAGCAGTTCTTC; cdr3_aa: CASSLVDRGLNNEQFF
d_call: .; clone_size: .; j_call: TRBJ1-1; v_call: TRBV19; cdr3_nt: TGTGCCAGTTCTAAAAGGGCAGGACAACTGAACACTGAAGCTTTCTTT; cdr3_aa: CASSKRAGQLNTEAFF
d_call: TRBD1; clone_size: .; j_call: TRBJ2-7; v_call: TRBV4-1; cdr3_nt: TGCGCCAGCAGCCAAACGGGACAGGGAACCTACGAGCAGTACTTC; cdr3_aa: CASSQTGQGTYEQYF
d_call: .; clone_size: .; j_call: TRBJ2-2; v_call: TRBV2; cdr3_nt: TGTGCCAGCAGTGAAATGAGCGGGCTTGGGTATCGGGGGGAGCTGTTTTTT; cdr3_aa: CASSEMSGLGYRGELFF
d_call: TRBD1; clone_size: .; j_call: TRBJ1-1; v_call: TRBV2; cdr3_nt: TGTGCCAGCAACCCCGTCAGGGGGCTCGCTGAAGCTTTCTTT; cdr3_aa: CASNPVRGLAEAFF
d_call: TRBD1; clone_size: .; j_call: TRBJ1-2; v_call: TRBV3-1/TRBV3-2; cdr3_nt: TGTGCCAGCAGCCCCCTGGACAGGGCCTATGGCTACACCTTC; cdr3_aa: CASSPLDRAYGYTF
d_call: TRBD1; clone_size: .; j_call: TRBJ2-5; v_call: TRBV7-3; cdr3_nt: TGTGCCAGCAGCCTAGGGACAGGGGGTCTGGAGACCCAGTACTTC; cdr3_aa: CASSLGTGGLETQYF
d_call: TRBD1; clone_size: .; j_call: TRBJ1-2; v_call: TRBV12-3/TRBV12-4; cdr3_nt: TGTGCCAGCAGCCCGGACAGGGCCTATGGCTACACCTTC; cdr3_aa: CASSPDRAYGYTF
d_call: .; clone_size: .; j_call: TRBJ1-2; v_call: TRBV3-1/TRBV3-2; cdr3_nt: TGTGCCAGCAGCCAAGAGCCCAGGGGCACTTTTGGCTACACCTTC; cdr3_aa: CASSQEPRGTFGYTF
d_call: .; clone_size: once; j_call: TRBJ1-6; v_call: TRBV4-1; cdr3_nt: TGCGCCAGCAGCCAAGAATCCAGGGTGGATTCACCCCTCCACTTT; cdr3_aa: CASSQESRVDSPLHF
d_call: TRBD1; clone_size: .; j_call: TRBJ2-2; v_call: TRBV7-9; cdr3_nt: TGTGCCAGCAGCTTAGTTGGGACAGGGGTCGGGGAGCTGTTTTTT; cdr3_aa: CASSLVGTGVGELFF
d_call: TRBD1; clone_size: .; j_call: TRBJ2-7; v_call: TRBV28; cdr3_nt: TGTGCCAGCAGTTTAACCGGGACAGGGCCCCGGCGAAGCTACGAGCAGTACTTC; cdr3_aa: CASSLTGTGPRRSYEQYF
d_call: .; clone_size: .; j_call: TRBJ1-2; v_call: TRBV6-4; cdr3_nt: TGTGCCAGCAGGACATCCGCGGGTTGGGATGGCTACACCTTC; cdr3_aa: CASRTSAGWDGYTF
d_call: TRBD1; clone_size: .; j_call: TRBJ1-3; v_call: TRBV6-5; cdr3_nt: TGTGTCGTTCGTGGAGACGCAGGGGGGAACACCATATATTTT; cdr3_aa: CVVRGDAGGNTIYF
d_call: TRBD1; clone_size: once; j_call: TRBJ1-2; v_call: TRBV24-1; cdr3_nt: TGTGCCACCAGTGGTCAGGAGGGGGCGGACTATGGCTACACCTTC; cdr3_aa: CATSGQEGADYGYTF
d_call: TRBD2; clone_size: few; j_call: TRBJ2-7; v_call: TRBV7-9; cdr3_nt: TGTGCCAGCAGCTTTCAGGGCCTGGGACTAGCGGGACCCACCTACGAGCAGTACTTC; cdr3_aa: CASSFQGLGLAGPTYEQYF
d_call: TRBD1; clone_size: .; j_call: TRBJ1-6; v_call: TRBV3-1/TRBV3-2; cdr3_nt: TGTGCCAGCAGCTCCCGACAGGGGAATTCACCCCTCCACTTT; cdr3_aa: CASSSRQGNSPLHF
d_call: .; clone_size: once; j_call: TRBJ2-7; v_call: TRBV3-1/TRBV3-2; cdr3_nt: TGTGCCAGCAGCCAACCCCTGAGGGTACGGCGACCCTACGAGCAGTACTTC; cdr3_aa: CASSQPLRVRRPYEQYF
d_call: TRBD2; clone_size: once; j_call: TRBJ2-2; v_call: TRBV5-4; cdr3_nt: TGTGCCAGCAGCGCCGGACTAGCGGTAAACACCGGGGAGCTGTTTTTT; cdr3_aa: CASSAGLAVNTGELFF
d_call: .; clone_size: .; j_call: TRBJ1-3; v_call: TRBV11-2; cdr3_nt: TGTGCCAGCAGCCGGACAGGAAACACCATATATTTT; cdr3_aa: CASSRTGNTIYF
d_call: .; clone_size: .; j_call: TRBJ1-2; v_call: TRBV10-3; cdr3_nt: TGTGCCATCAGTGATCGGCCTGAGGGGCAGGGGCGACCGGGCTACACCTTC; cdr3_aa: CAISDRPEGQGRPGYTF
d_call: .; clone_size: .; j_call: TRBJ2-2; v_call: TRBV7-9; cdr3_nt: TGTGCCAGCAGCTTATTTATAGCGGTCACCGGGGAGCTGTTTTTT; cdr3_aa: CASSLFIAVTGELFF
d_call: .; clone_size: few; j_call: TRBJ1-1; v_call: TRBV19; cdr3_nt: TGTGCCAGCAGTCAACCCGGAGGGTCGAACACTGAAGCTTTCTTT; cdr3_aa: CASSQPGGSNTEAFF
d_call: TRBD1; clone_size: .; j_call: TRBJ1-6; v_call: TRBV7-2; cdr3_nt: TGTGCCAGCAGCCCGGGACAGGGTCATAATTCACCCCTCCACTTT; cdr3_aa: CASSPGQGHNSPLHF
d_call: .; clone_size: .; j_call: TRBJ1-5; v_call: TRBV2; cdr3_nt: TGTGCCAGCAGTGGGACGGGGGGGCTTGGGCAGCCCCAGCATTTT; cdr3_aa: CASSGTGGLGQPQHF
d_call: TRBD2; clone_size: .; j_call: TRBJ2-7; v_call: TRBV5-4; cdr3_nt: TGTGCCAGCAGCGAGGGACTAGCGTCCTACGAGCAGTACTTC; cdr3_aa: CASSEGLASYEQYF
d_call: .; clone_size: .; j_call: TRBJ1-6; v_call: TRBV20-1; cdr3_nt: TGCAGTGCTAGTGCCCCCGGAGGGTCCAATTCACCCCTCCACTTT; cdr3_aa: CSASAPGGSNSPLHF
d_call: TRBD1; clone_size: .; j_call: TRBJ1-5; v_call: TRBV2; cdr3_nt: TGTGCCAGCAGTCGCGACAGGGGGGGCAATCAGCCCCAGCATTTT; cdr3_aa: CASSRDRGGNQPQHF
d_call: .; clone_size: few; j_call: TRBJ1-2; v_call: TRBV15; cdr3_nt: TGTGCCACCAGCCCCCGTTCTTCTCGGGGGAACTATGGCTACACCTTC; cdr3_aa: CATSPRSSRGNYGYTF
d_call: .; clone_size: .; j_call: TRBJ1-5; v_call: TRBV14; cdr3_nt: TGTGCCAGCAGCCAGATTCAGGGGAATCAGCCCCAGCATTTT; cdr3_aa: CASSQIQGNQPQHF
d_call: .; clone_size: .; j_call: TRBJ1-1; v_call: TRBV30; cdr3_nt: TGTGCCCTAATAGGACACTCCCGAACTGAAGCTTTCTTT; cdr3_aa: CALIGHSRTEAFF
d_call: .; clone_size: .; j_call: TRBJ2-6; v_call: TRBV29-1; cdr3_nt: TGCAGCGTTGAGGCGGGTTCTGGGGCCAACGTCCTGACTTTC; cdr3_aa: CSVEAGSGANVLTF
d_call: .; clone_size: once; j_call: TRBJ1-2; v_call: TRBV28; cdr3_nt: TGTGCCAGCAGTATCAATCACAGGTCTAACTATGGCTACACCTTC; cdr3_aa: CASSINHRSNYGYTF
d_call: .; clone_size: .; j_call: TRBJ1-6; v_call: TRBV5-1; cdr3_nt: TGCGCCAGCAGCTTGGTTGTAGATTCACCCCTCCACTTT; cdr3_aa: CASSLVVDSPLHF
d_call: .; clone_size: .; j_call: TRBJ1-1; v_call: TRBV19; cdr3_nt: TGTGCCAGTCGTAAGCCCGCAGGAGGTGAAGCTTTCTTT; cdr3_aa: CASRKPAGGEAFF
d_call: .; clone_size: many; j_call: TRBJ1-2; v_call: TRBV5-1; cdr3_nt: TGCGCCAGCAGCTTGGGAGGCACTAACTATGGCTACACCTTC; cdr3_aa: CASSLGGTNYGYTF
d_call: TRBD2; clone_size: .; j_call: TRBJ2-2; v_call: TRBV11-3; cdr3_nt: TGTGCCAGCAGCCCGGGACTAGCGGGAGGGACCGGGGAGCTGTTTTTT; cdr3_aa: CASSPGLAGGTGELFF
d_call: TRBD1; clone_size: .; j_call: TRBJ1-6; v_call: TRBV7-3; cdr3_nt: TGTGCCAGCAGCTTGTCCGGGACAGCTAATTCACCCCTCCACTTT; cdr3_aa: CASSLSGTANSPLHF
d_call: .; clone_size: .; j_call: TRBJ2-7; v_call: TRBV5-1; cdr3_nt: TGCGCCAGCAGCTTAGATTGGGCCAACGAGCAGTACTTC; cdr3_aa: CASSLDWANEQYF
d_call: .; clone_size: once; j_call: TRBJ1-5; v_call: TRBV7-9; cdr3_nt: TGTGCCAGCAGCTCCACCGGGGGGGGCAATCAGCCCCAGCATTTT; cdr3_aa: CASSSTGGGNQPQHF
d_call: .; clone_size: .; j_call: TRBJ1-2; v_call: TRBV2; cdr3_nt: TGTGCCAGCAGCGCCCGGGCAGGGGTGAACTATGGCTACACCTTC; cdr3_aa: CASSARAGVNYGYTF
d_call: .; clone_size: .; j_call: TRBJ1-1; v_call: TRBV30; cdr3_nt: TGTGCCTGGGGGCGGTTCGGGGGAGAGAACACTGAAGCTTTCTTT; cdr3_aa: CAWGRFGGENTEAFF
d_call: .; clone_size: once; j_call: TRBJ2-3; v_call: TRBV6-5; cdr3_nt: TGTGCCAGTCGTCTAGGGGCTCTCACAGATACGCAGTATTTT; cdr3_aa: CASRLGALTDTQYF
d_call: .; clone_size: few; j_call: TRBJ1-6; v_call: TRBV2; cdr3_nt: TGTGCCAGCAGTGCGGCGATGGCAGGGGATTCACCCCTCCACTTT; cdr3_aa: CASSAAMAGDSPLHF
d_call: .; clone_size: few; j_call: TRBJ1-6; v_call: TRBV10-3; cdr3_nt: TGTGCCATCAGGATGGGGCTTAATTCACCCCTCCACTTT; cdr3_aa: CAIRMGLNSPLHF
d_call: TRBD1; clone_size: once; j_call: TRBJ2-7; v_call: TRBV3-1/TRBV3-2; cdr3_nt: TGTGCCAGCAGCGGCGAACAGGGGGCGGGCGAGCAGTACTTC; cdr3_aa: CASSGEQGAGEQYF
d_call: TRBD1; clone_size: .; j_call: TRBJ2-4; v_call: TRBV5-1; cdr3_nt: TGCGCCAGCAGCTTTCAGGGGGTCCTAGATGGCATTCAGTACTTC; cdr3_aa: CASSFQGVLDGIQYF
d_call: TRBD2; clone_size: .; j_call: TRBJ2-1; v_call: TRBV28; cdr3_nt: TGTGCCAGCTGGGCTAGCGGTAACAATGAGCAGTTCTTC; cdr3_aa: CASWASGNNEQFF
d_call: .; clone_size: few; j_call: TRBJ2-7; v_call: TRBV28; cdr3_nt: TGTGCCAGCAGCCGTCAGCTGGGCGGGTTTTACGAGCAGTACTTC; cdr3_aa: CASSRQLGGFYEQYF
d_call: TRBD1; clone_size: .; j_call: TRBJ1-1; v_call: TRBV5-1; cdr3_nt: TGCGCCAGCAACATGGGACAGGGGTTGAACACTGAAGCTTTCTTT; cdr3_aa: CASNMGQGLNTEAFF
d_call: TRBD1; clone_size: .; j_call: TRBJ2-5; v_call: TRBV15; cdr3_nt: TGTGCCACCTGGGGGGCGGACAGGGGGTACTTC; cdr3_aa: CATWGADRGYF
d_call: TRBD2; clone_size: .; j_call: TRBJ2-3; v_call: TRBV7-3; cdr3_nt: TGTGCCAGCAGCGACGCCGCGGGGGGCCTGGCAGATACGCAGTATTTT; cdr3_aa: CASSDAAGGLADTQYF
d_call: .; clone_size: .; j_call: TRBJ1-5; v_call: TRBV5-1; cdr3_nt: TGCGCCAGCAGCGCGGGGGGGGCAAGCAATCAGCCCCAGCATTTT; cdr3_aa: CASSAGGASNQPQHF